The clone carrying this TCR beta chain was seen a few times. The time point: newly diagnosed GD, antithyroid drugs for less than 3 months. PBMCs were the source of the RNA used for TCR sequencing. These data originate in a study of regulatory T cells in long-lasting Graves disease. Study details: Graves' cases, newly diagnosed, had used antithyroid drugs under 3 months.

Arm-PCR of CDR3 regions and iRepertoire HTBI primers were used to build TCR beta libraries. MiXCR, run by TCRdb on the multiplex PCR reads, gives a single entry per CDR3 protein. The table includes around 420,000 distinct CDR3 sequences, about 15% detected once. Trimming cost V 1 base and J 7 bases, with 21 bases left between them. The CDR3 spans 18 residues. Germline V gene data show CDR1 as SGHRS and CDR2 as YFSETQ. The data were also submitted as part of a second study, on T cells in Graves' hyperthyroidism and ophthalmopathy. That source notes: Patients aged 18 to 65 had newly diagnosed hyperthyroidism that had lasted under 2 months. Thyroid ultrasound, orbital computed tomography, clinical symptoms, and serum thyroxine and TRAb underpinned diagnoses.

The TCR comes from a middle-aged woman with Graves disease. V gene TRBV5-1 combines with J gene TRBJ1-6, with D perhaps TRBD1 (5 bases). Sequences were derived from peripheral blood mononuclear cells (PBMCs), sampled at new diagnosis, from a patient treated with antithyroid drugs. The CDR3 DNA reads TGCGCCAGCAGCTTGTCCACAGGCTCACCGTCGAGCAATTCACCCCTCCACTTT. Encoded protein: CASSLSTGSPSSNSPLHF. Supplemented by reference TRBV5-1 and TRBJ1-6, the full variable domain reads KAGVTQTPRYLIKTRGQQVTLSCSPISGHRSVSWYQQTPGQGLQFLFEYFSETQRNKGNFPGRFSGRQFSNSRSEMNVSTLELGDSALYLCASSLSTGSPSSNSPLHFGNGTRLTVT.